One sample yielded the 5 T cell receptor beta chains listed below, sequenced in a study of response to subunit inactivated influenza vaccine. TCRdb reprocessed the RT-PCR reads with MiXCR, giving one entry per CDR3 protein. Here the sample spans 590,000 or so distinct CDR3 sequences, about 15% being singletons. This specimen was PBMCs from blood, taken 14 to 15 days before vaccination. Receptors originate from a man in his forties or fifties who received an inactivated influenza vaccine.

This clonotype was observed a handful of times. The chain combines TRBV5-6 with TRBJ2-5, with 8 bases that match TRBD2. J lost 1 base, V lost 0 bases, and 5 bases had no gene match. Germline CDR1 reads SGHDT; CDR2 reads YYEEEE. CDR3 length: 16 amino acids. In DNA form, the CDR3 reads TGTGCCAGCAGCTTGGTATGGCGGGGGGCCCAAGAGACCCAGTACTTC. This gives the protein CASSLVWRGAQETQYF.

This clonotype was counted only a few times. The rearrangement joins TRBV20-1 to TRBJ2-4; perhaps TRBD1 as D (6 bases). This CDR3 contains 14 residues. V lost 5 bases and J lost 0, with 11 bases in between. CDR1 is DFQATT, CDR2 SNEGSKA, per germline (reference sequence). CDR3: CSAYRDLAKNIQYF. CDR3 DNA: TGCAGTGCTTACAGGGACCTAGCCAAAAACATTCAGTACTTC.

The rearrangement uses TRBV7-2 and TRBJ2-3; TRBD2 matches at 14 bases. V lost 2 bases, J lost 1 base, and 5 bases stayed unmatched. Germline V gene lookup returns CDR1 SGHTA and CDR2 FQGNSA. This CDR3 is built from 18 residues. The CDR3 region has the DNA TGTGCCAGCAGCTTATCGCGGACTAGCGGGGGGCGCACAGATACGCAGTATTTT. Protein sequence: CASSLSRTSGGRTDTQYF.

The CDR3 DNA sequence: TGCAGTGCTGGAGGAGGGGGCCAGGGGGAGACCCAGTACTTC. It specifies CSAGGGGQGETQYF. The rearrangement joins TRBV20-1 to TRBJ2-5; D might be TRBD1 (7 bases). Looked up from germline, CDR1 is DFQATT and CDR2 is SNEGSKA (reference sequence). The CDR3 extends over 14 amino acids. Trimming pared 5 bases from V and 5 bases from J, leaving 18 bases between.

This rearrangement joins TRBV12-3 or TRBV12-4 to TRBJ2-7; TRBD2 agrees at 9 bases. There are 15 residues in the CDR3. The junction had 5 bases not matched to a gene; V was cut back by 3 bases and J by 2 bases. CDR3 coding DNA: TGTGCCAGCAGTTTTGGGGCGGGAGGGGCCTACGAGCAGTACTTC. This gives the protein CASSFGAGGAYEQYF.